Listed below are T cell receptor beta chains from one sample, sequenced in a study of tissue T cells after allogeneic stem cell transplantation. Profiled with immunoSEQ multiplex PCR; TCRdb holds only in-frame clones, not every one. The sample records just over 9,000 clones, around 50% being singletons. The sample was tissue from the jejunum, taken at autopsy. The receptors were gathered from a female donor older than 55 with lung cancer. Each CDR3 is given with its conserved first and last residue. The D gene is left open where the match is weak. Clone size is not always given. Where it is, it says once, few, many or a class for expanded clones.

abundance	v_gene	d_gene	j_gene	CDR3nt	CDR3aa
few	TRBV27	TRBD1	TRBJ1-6	TGTGCCAGCAGCCCCCTCCGACAAAGGACAGGCCCCTCCTATAATTCACCCCTCCACTTT	CASSPLRQRTGPSYNSPLHF
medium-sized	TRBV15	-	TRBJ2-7	TGTGCCACCAGCAGTGGCGAAAACGCAGGGCACGAGCAGTACTTC	CATSSGENAGHEQYF
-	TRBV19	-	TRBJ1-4	TGTGCCAGTAGTATACCCCCGCGGGGACACCTTAATGAAAAACTGTTTTTT	CASSIPPRGHLNEKLFF
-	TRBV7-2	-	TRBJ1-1	TGTGCCAGCAGCTTAAGGGGTCTCGGGAATGAAGCTTTCTTT	CASSLRGLGNEAFF
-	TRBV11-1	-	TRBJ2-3	TGTGCCAGCAGCCTGCTAGCGACGGCAGATACGCAGTATTTT	CASSLLATADTQYF
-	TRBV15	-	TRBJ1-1	TGTGCCACCAGCGTCATTAATTTGGCCTACACTGAAGCTTTCTTT	CATSVINLAYTEAFF
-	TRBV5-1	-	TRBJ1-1	TGCGCCAGCAGCCTATGGGAACCAGGGCTCGCTATGAACACTGAAGCTTTCTTT	CASSLWEPGLAMNTEAFF
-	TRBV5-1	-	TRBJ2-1	TGCGCCAGCAGTCGGGACCAGGGTAGCTCCTACAATGAGCAGTTCTTC	CASSRDQGSSYNEQFF
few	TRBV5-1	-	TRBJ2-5	TGCGCCAGCAGCATGGACTCTACCCAAGAGACCCAGTACTTC	CASSMDSTQETQYF
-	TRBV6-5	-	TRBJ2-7	TGTGCCAGCAGTTACTCGGCGACAGGAGCGGGCAGGCAGTACTTC	CASSYSATGAGRQYF
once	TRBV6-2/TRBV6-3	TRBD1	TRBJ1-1	TGTGCCAGCAGTTACTCGACGACAGGGTCAACTGAAGCTTTCTTT	CASSYSTTGSTEAFF
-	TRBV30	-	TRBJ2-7	TGTGCCTGGAGGGAACCAGGGTCTCCCATTAACTACGAGCAGTACTTC	CAWREPGSPINYEQYF
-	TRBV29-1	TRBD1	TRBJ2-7	TGCAGCGCCTTAAGACAGGGGAGATCCTACGAGCAGTACTTC	CSALRQGRSYEQYF
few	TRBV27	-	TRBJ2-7	TGTGCCAGCAGTTTATTGGGCAGAGAATACGAGCAGTACTTC	CASSLLGREYEQYF
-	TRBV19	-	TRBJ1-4	TGTGCCAGTAGCGTGAGGAGTGAAAAACTGTTTTTT	CASSVRSEKLFF